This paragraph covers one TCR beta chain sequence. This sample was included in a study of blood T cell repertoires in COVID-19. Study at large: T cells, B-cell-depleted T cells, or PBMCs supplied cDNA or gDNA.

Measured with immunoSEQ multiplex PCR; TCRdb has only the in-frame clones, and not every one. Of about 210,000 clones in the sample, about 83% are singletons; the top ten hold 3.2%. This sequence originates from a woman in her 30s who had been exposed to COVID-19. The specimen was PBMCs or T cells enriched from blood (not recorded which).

CDR3 sequence (DNA): TGCAGCGTTGGCGGGACGCTTACTAACTATGGCTACACCTTC. It encodes CSVGGTLTNYGYTF. The V call is TRBV29-1, the J call TRBJ1-2; D perhaps matches TRBD1 (5 bases). The V and J ends lost 4 bases and 0 bases respectively, with 12 bases between them. This CDR3 region has 14 residues. Germline V gene data show CDR1 as SQVTM and CDR2 as ANQGSEA.